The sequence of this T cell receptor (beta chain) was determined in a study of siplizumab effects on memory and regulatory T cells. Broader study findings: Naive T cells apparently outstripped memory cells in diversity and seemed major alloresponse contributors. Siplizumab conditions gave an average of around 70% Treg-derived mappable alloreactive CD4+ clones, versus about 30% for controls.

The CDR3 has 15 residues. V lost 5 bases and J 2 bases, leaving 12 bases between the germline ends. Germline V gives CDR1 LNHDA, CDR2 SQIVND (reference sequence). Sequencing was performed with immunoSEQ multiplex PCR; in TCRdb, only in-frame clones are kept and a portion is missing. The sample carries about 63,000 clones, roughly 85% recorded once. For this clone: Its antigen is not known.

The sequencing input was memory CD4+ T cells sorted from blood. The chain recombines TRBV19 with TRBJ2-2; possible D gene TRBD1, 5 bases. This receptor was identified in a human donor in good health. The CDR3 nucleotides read TGTGCCAGTAGTCCCAGGGTAGGCAACACCGGGGAGCTGTTTTTT. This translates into CASSPRVGNTGELFF.